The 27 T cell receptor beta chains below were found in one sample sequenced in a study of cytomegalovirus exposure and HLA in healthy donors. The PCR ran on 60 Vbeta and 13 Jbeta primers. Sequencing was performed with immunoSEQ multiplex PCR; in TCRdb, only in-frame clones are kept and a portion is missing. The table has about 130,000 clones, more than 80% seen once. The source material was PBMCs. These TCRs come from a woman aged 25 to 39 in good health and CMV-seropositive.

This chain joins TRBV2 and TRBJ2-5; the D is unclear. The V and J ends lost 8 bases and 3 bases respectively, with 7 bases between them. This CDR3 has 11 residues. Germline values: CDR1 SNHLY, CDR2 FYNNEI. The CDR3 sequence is CASAAEETQYF. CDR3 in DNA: TGTGCCAGCGCCGCAGAAGAGACCCAGTACTTC. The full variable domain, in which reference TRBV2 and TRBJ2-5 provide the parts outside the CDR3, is EPEVTQTPSHQVTQMGQEVILRCVPISNHLYFYWYRQILGQKVEFLVSFYNNEISEKSEIFDDQFSVERPDGSNFTLKIRSTKLEDSAMYFCASAAEETQYFGPGTRLLVL.

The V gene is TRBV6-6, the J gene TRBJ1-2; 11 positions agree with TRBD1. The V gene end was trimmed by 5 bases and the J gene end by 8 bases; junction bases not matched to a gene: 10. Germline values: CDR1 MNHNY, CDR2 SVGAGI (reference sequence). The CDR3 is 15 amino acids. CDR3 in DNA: TGTGCCAGCAGTCCTCCAGGACAGGGGGCAGAAGGCTACACCTTC. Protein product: CASSPPGQGAEGYTF.

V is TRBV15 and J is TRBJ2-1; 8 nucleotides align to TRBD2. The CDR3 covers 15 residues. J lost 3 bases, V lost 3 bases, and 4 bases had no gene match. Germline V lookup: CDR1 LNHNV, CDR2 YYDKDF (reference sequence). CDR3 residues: CATSSSGTSYNEQFF. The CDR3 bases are TGTGCCACCAGCAGCTCCGGGACTAGCTACAATGAGCAGTTCTTC. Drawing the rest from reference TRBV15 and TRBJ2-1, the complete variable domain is DAMVIQNPRYQVTQFGKPVTLSCSQTLNHNVMYWYQQKSSQAPKLLFHYYDKDFNNEADTPDNFQSRRPNTSFCFLDIRSPGLGDTAMYLCATSSSGTSYNEQFFGPGTRLTVL.

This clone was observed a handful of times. CDR3 sequence: CATSSRGGVETQYF. CDR3 nucleotides: TGTGCCACCAGCAGTAGGGGGGGGGTGGAGACCCAGTACTTC. The chain recombines TRBV15 with TRBJ2-5; maybe TRBD2 (7 bases). CDR1 is LNHNV and CDR2 is YYDKDF in the germline V gene (reference sequence). The CDR3 extends over 14 amino acids. Trimming pared 3 bases from V and 5 bases from J, leaving 13 bases between.

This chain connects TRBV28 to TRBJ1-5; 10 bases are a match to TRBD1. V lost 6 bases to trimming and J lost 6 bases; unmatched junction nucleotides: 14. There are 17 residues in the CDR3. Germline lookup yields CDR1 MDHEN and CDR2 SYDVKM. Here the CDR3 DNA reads TGTGCCAGCAGATTCCCGGGCGGGACAGGGGCGACTCAGCCCCAGCATTTT. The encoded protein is CASRFPGGTGATQPQHF.

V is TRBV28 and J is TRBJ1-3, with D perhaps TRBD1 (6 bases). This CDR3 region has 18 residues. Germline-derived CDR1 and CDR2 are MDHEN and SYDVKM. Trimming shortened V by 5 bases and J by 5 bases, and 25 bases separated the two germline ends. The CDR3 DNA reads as TGTGCCAGCAGTCAACCCCCCGGACAGCGGGGCATTAGAAACACCATATATTTT. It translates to CASSQPPGQRGIRNTIYF.

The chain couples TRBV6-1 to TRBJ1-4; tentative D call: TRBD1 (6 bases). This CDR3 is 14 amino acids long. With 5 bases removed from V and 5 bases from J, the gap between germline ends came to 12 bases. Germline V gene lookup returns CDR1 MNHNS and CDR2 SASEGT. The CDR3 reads CASSRTVFNEKLFF. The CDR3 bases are TGTGCCAGCAGTAGGACAGTTTTCAATGAAAAACTGTTTTTT.

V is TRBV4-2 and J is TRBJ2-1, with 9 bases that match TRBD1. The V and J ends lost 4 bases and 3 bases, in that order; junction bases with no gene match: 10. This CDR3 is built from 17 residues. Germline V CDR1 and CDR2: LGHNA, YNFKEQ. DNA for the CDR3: TGTGCCAGCAGCCCAACCCACGGGACAGGGATCTACAATGAGCAGTTCTTC. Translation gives CASSPTHGTGIYNEQFF.

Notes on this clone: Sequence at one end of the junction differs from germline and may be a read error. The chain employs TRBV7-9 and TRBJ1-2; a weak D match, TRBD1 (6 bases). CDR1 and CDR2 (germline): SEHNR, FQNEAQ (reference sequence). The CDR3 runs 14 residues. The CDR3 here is CSSSPPGGIYGYTF. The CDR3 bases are TGTTCCAGCAGCCCCCCGGGGGGCATCTATGGCTACACCTTC.

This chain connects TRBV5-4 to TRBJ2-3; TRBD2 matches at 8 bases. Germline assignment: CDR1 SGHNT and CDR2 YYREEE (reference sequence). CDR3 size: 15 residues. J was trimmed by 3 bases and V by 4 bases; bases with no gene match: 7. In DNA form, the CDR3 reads TGTGCCAGCAGCGTCGGGGGGGCTGGTACAGATACGCAGTATTTT. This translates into CASSVGGAGTDTQYF.

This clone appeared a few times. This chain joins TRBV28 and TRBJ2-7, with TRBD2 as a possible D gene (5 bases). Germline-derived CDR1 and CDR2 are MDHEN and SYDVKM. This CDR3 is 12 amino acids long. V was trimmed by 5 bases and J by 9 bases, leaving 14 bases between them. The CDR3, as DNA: TGTGCCAGCAGTCTTCAGAGGGCCAGGCAGTACTTC. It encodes CASSLQRARQYF.

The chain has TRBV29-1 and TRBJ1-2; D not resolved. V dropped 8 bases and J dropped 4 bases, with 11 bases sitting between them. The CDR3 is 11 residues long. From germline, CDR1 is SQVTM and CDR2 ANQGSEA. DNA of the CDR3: TGCAGCTTCTCAGGTAGCTATGGCTACACCTTC. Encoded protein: CSFSGSYGYTF.

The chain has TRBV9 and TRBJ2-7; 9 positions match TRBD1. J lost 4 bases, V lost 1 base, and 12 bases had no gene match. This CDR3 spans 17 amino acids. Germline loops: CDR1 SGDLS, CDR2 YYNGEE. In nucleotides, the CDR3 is TGTGCCAGCAGCGTATCCGGGACAGGGACCAGGATATACGAGCAGTACTTC. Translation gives CASSVSGTGTRIYEQYF.

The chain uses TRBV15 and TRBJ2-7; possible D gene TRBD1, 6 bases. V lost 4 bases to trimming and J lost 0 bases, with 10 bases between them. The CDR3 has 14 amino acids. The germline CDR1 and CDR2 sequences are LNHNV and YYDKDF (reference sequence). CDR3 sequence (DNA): TGTGCCACCAGCAATTTGGGACACTCCTACGAGCAGTACTTC. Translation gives CATSNLGHSYEQYF.

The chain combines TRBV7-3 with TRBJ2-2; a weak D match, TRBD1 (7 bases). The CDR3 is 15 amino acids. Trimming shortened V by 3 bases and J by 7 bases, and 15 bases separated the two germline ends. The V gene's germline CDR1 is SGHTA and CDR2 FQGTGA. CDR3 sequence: CASSLDRREGGELFF. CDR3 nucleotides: TGTGCCAGCAGCTTGGACAGGCGGGAAGGCGGGGAGCTGTTTTTT. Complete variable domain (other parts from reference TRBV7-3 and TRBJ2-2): GAGVSQTPSNKVTEKGKYVELRCDPISGHTALYWYRQSLGQGPEFLIYFQGTGAADDSGLPNDRFFAVRPEGSVSTLKIQRTERGDSAVYLCASSLDRREGGELFFGEGSRLTVL.

The CDR3 sequence: CSVVGHYLNTEAFF. As DNA, the CDR3 is TGCAGCGTCGTGGGACACTACTTGAACACTGAAGCTTTCTTT. The V call is TRBV29-1, the J call TRBJ1-1; a possible D gene is TRBD1 (6 bases). Trimming took 6 bases from V and 0 from J, leaving 14 bases between them. CDR1 is SQVTM, CDR2 ANQGSEA, per germline. This CDR3 is built from 14 residues.

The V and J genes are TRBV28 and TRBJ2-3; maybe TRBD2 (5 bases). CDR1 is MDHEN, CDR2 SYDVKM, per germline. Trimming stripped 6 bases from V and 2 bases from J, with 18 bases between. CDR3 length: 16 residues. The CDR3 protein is CASRPLWRVSTDTQYF. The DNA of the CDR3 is TGTGCCAGCAGACCCCTCTGGCGGGTGTCCACAGATACGCAGTATTTT.

The CDR3, as DNA: TGTGCCACTAGCCTCCAATTACTCATAGGAGATACGCAGTATTTT. Translating gives CATSLQLLIGDTQYF. The gene calls are TRBV2 and TRBJ2-3, with D possibly being TRBD2 (5 bases). V was pared by 10 bases and J by 5 bases, with 22 bases between. From germline, CDR1 is SNHLY and CDR2 FYNNEI. CDR3 length: 15 amino acids. Full variable domain (remainder filled in from reference TRBV2 and TRBJ2-3): EPEVTQTPSHQVTQMGQEVILRCVPISNHLYFYWYRQILGQKVEFLVSFYNNEISEKSEIFDDQFSVERPDGSNFTLKIRSTKLEDSAMYFCATSLQLLIGDTQYFGPGTRLTVL.

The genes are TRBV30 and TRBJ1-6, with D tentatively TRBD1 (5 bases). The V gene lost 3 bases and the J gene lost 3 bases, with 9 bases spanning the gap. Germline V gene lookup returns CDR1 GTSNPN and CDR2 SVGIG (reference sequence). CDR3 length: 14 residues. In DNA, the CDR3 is TGTGCCTGGAGGGGACTGGGCTATAATTCACCCCTCCACTTT. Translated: CAWRGLGYNSPLHF.

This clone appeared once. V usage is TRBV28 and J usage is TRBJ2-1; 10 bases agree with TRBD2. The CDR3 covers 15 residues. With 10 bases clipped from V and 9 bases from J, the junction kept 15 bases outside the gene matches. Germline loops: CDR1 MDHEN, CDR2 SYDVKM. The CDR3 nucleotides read TGTGCCACCAAGATTTGGAGCGGGGGGGAGGGTGAGCAGTTCTTC. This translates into CATKIWSGGEGEQFF.

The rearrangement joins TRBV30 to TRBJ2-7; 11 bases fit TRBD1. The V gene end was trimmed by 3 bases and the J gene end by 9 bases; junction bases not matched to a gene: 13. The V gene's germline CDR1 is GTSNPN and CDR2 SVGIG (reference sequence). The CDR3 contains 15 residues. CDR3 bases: TGTGCCTGGAGGGATCCGGGACAGGGGGTCCTAAGGCAGTACTTC. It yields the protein CAWRDPGQGVLRQYF.

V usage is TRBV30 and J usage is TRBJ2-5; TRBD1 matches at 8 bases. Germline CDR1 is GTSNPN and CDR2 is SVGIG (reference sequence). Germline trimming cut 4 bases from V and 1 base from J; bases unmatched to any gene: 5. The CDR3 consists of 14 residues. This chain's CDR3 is CAWTRTGSQETQYF. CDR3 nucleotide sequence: TGTGCCTGGACAAGGACAGGGAGCCAAGAGACCCAGTACTTC.

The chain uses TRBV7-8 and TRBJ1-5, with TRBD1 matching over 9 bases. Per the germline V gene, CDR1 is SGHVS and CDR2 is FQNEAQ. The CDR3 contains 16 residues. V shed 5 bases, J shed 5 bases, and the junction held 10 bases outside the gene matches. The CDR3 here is CASSTTPGQGYQPQHF. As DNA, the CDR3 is TGTGCCAGCAGCACGACCCCGGGACAGGGTTATCAGCCCCAGCATTTT.

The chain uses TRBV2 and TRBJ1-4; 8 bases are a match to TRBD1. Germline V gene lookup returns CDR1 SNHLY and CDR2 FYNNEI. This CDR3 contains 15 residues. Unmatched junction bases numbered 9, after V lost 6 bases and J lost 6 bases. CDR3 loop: CASRTRQGMDEKLFF. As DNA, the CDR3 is TGTGCCAGCAGGACGCGACAGGGGATGGATGAAAAACTGTTTTTT. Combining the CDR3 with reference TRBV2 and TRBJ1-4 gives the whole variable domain EPEVTQTPSHQVTQMGQEVILRCVPISNHLYFYWYRQILGQKVEFLVSFYNNEISEKSEIFDDQFSVERPDGSNFTLKIRSTKLEDSAMYFCASRTRQGMDEKLFFGSGTQLSVL.

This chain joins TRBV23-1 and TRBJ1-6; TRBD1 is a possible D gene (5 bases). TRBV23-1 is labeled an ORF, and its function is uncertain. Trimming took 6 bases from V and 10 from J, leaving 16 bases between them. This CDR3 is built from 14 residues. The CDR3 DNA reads TGCGCCAGCAGCCACACCGGGAGGGACTCACCCCTCCACTTT. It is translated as CASSHTGRDSPLHF.

This CDR3 reads CASSRGRSEKLFF. CDR3 nucleotide sequence: TGTGCCAGTAGTAGGGGGCGGAGTGAAAAACTGTTTTTT. The chain couples TRBV19 to TRBJ1-4; D might be TRBD1 (6 bases). CDR3 length: 13 residues. Between the trimmed V and J ends, which lost 4 bases and 7 bases, there was a span of 10 bases. Germline lookup yields CDR1 LNHDA and CDR2 SQIVND (reference sequence).

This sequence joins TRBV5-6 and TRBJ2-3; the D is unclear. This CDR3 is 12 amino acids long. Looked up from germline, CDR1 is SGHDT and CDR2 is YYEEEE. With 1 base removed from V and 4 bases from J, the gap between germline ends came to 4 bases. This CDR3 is CASSLLSDTQYF. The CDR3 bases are TGTGCCAGCAGCTTGCTGTCAGATACGCAGTATTTT.